The sequence of this T cell receptor (beta chain) was determined in a study of beta chain features in type 1 diabetes. Study in general: No patient-donor differences in age, gender, total cells or subset yield. Study-wide results and limits: In comparison with healthy donors, patients had naive, central memory and Treg TCRB repertoires that appeared more similar. In these data, an HLA type influence on TCRB rearrangement remained unresolved.

This clone was counted only a few times. Its antigen is not identified. A sort by CD45RO/CCR7/CD25/CD127/CD95/CD27 yielded CD4+ naive, central memory, regulatory and stem cell-like memory cells. Trimming pared 0 bases from V and 4 bases from J, leaving 12 bases between. From germline, CDR1 is MGHRA and CDR2 YSYEKL. This CDR3 is built from 15 residues. The isolated RNA, all of it, was reverse transcribed, so expressed TCRB transcripts were what got sequenced. TCRdb's copy holds only in-frame clones and misses some; the assay was immunoSEQ multiplex PCR. This sample has roughly 230,000 clones, with over 8.5% found just once.

The origin of this receptor is a woman younger than 30 in good health. The gene calls are TRBV4-1 and TRBJ1-2, with D perhaps TRBD1 (6 bases). Source material: naive CD4+ T cells from blood. This CDR3 is CASSQDQPGAYGYTF. CDR3 coding DNA: TGCGCCAGCAGCCAAGATCAGCCAGGGGCCTATGGCTACACCTTC.